This T cell receptor beta chain was observed in a study of human T cells and chemical hapten exposure. Study overall: Diphenylcyclopropenone doses were given weekly to the scalps of patients across the roughly 23-week study.

Findings and limits, study-wide: No change in TCRs above 1 in 1000 frequency was produced by DPC sensitization.

TCRdb re-analysed the RACE reads in MiXCR, keeping a single row per CDR3 protein. The sample shows roughly 94,000 distinct CDR3 sequences, 7.5% to 10% of them seen only once. Regarding time point: patch test 2, 6 weeks after DPC sensitization. Treatment described: therapeutic diphenylcyclopropenone sensitization with weekly scalp DPC. V was clipped by 4 bases and J by 4 bases; unmatched bases: 8. Looked up from germline, CDR1 is MGHRA and CDR2 is YSYEKL. This CDR3 has 15 residues. This clonotype showed up many times. What it binds is unknown. The specimen comprised whole blood, sampled in connection with sensitization to the hapten diphenylcyclopropenone (DPC). This sequence joins TRBV4-1 and TRBJ1-2, with TRBD1 matching 8 bases. This clonotype was obtained from a woman in her thirties or forties with alopecia areata. Some clones in this sample may be carry-over from other donors' samples. The CDR3, as DNA: TGCGCCAGCAGCCCCCAGGGGGCAGGCACCTATGGCTACACCTTC. Translated: CASSPQGAGTYGYTF.